The T cell receptor (beta chain) under discussion was sequenced for a study of beta chain features in type 1 diabetes. Study-wide points: Patients with type 1 diabetes carried fewer insertions and had more deletions at their VDJ junctions. Patients' naive, central memory and regulatory TCRB repertoires appeared more alike than those of healthy donors. Sequencing the cDNA could make cells with high TCR expression show up more than they should.

V was trimmed by 1 base and J by 6 bases, leaving 13 bases between them. This CDR3 contains 15 residues. From germline, CDR1 is SGHVS and CDR2 FQNEAQ. The investigators reverse transcribed all of the isolated RNA, so they sequenced expressed TCRB transcripts. Clones were read by immunoSEQ multiplex PCR, and TCRdb kept only the in-frame ones, dropping some. The sample lists about 220,000 clones, approximately 11% occurring once. This clone was counted ten times or more. Its antigen is unidentified. The TCR comes from a man aged 18 to 29 in good health. Sequenced input: central memory CD4+ T cells from blood. V gene TRBV7-8 combines with J gene TRBJ1-5; D ambiguous. The CDR3 nucleotides are TGTGCCAGCAGCTTAGGGACCCGAGAGGGTCAGCCCCAGCATTTT. This encodes CASSLGTREGQPQHF.